This T cell receptor (beta chain) stems from a study of post-analysis software for immune sequencing data. Study outcomes and limitations: Diversity measured as normalized Chao1 was significantly lower in multiple sclerosis patients than in controls. The study found TRBV5-6, TRBV5-1 and TRBV20-1 among five TRBV segments more frequent in patients than controls.

The library was made from cDNA and included unique molecular identifiers. Each CDR3 protein gets one entry after TCRdb re-called the PCR reads with MiXCR. There are about 770,000 distinct CDR3 sequences in the sample; around 45% occur only once, and roughly 4.9% lies in the top ten. The CDR3 loop spans 14 amino acids. Germline CDR1 SGHTA, CDR2 FQGNSA. V shed 5 bases and J shed 1 base, with 10 bases lying between them. Ten or more counts support this clonotype. Its specificity is unknown. This rearrangement joins TRBV7-2 to TRBJ2-3; possibly TRBD1 or TRBD2 for D (5 bases each). The sample consisted of blood. The sequence was obtained from a girl aged 10-17 years with multiple sclerosis. In DNA form, the CDR3 reads TGTGCCAGCAGCCTACGGGACGGCACAGATACGCAGTATTTT. Translation gives CASSLRDGTDTQYF.